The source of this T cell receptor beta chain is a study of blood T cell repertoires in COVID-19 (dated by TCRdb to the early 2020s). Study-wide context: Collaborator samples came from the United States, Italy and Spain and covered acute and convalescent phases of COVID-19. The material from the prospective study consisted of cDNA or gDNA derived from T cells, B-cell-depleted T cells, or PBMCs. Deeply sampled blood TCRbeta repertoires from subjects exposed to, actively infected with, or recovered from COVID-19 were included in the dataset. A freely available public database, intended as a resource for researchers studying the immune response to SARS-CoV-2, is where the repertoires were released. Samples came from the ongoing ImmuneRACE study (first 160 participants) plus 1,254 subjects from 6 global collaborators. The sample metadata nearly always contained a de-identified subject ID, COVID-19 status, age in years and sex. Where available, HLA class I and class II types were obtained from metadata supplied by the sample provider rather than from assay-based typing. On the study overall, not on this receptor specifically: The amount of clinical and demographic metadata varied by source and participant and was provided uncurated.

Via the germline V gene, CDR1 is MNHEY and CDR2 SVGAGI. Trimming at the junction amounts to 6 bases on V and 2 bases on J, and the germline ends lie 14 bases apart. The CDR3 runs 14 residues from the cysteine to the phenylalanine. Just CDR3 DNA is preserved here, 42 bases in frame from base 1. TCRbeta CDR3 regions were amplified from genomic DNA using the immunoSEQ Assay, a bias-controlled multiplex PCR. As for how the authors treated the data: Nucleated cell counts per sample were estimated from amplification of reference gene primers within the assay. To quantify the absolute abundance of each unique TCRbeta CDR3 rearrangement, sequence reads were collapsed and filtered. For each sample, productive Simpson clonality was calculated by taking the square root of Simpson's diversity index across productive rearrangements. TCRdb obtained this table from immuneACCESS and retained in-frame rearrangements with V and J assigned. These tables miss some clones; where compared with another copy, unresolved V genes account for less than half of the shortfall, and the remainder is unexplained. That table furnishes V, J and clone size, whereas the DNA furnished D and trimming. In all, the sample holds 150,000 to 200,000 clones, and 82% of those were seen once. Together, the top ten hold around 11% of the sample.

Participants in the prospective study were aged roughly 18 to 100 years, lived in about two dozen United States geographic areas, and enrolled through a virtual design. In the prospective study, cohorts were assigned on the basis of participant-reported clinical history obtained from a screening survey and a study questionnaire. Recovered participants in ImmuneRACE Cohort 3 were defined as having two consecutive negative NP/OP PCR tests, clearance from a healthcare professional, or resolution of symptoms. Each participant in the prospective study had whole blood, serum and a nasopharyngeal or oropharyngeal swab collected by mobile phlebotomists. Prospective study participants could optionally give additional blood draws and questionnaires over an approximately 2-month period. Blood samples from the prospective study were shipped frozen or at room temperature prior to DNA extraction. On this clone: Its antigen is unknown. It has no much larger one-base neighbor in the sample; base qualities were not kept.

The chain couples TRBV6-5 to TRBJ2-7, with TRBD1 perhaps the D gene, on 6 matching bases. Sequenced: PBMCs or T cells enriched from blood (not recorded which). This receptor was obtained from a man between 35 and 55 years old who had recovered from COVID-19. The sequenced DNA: TGTGCCAGCAGCGTTTCAGGGGAGACCTACGAGCAGTACTTC. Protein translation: CASSVSGETYEQYF.